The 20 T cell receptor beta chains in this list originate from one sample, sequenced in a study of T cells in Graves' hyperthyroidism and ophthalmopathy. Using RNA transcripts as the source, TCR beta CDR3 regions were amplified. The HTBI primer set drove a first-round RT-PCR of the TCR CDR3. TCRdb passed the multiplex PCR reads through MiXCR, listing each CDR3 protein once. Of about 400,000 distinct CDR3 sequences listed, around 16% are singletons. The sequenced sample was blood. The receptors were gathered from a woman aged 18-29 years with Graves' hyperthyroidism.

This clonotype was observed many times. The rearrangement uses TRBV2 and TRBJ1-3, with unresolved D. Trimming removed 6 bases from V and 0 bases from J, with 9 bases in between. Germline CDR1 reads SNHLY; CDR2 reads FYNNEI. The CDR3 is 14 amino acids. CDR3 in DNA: TGTGCCAGCAGGTCCGCCCACTCTGGAAACACCATATATTTT. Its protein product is CASRSAHSGNTIYF. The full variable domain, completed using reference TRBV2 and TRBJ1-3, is EPEVTQTPSHQVTQMGQEVILRCVPISNHLYFYWYRQILGQKVEFLVSFYNNEISEKSEIFDDQFSVERPDGSNFTLKIRSTKLEDSAMYFCASRSAHSGNTIYFGEGSWLTVV.

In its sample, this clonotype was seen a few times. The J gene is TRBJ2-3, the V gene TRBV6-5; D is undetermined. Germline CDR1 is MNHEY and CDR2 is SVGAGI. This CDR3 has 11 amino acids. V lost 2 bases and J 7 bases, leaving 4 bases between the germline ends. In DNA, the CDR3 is TGTGCCAGCAGTTACGGATATACGCAGTATTTT. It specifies CASSYGYTQYF.

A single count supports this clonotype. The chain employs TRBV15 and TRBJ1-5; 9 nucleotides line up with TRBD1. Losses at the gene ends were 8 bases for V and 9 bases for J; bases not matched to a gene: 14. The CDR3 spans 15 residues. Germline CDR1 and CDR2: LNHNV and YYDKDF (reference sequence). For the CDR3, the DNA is TGTGCCACCGTTCAGGACAGGGGAGGGGGATGGCCCCAGCATTTT. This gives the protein CATVQDRGGGWPQHF.

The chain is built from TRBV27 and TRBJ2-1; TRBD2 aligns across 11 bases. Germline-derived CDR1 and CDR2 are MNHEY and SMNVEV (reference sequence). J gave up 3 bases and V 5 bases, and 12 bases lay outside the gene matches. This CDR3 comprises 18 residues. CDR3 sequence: CASSRKVSGGAYYNEQFF. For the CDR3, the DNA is TGTGCCAGCAGTCGAAAAGTTAGCGGGGGGGCTTACTACAATGAGCAGTTCTTC.

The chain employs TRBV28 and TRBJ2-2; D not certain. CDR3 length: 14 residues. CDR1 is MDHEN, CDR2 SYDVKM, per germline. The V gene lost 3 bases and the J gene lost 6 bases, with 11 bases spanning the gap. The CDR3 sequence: CASSFGLGAGELFF. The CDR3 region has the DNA TGTGCCAGCAGTTTTGGCCTAGGAGCCGGGGAGCTGTTTTTT.

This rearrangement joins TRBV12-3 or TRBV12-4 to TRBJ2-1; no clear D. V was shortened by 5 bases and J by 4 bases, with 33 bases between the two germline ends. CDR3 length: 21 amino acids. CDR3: CASSREFVFPSKLIEYNEQFF. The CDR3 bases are TGTGCCAGCAGTAGAGAGTTTGTTTTTCCGTCGAAATTAATAGAGTACAATGAGCAGTTCTTC.

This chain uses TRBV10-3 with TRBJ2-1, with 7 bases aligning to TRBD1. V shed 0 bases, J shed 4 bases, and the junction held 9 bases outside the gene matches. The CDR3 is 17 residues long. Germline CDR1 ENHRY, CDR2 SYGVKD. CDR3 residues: CAISESTGAILYNEQFF. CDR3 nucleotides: TGTGCCATCAGTGAGTCTACAGGGGCCATACTGTACAATGAGCAGTTCTTC.

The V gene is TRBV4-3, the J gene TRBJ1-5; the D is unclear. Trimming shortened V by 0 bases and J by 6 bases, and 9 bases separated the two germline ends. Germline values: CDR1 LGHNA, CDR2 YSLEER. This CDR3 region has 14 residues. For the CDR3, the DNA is TGCGCCAGCAGCCAAGATCATGAGGTTCAGCCCCAGCATTTT. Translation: CASSQDHEVQPQHF.

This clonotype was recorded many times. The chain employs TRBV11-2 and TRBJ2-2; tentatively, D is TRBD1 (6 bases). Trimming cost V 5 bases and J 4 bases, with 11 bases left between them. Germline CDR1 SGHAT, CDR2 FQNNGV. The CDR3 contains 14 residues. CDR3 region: CASSARTVTGELFF. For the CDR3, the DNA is TGTGCCAGCAGCGCCCGGACAGTCACCGGGGAGCTGTTTTTT.

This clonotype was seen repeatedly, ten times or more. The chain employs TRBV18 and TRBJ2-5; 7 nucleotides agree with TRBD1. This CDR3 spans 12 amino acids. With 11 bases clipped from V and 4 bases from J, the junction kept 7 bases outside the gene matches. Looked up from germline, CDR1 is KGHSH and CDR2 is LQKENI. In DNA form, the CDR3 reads TGTGCCGGCACAGGGGCCGGAGAGACCCAGTACTTC. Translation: CAGTGAGETQYF.

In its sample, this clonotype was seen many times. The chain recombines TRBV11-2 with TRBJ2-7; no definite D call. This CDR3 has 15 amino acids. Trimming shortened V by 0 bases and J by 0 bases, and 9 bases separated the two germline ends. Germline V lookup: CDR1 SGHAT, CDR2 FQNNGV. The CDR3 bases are TGTGCCAGCAGCTTAGATGACGGTAGCTCCTACGAGCAGTACTTC. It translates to CASSLDDGSSYEQYF.

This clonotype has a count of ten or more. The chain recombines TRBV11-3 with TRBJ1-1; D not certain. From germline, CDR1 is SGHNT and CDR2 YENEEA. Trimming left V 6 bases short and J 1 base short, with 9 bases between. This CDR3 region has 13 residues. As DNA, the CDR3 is TGTGCCAGCAGTTTAAAGGGGAACACTGAAGCTTTCTTT. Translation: CASSLKGNTEAFF.

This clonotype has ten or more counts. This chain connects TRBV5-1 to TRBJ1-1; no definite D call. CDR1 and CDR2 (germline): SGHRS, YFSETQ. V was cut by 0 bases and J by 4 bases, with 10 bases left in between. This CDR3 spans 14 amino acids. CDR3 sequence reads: CASSLVGPATEAFF. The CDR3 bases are TGCGCCAGCAGCTTGGTCGGGCCGGCCACTGAAGCTTTCTTT.

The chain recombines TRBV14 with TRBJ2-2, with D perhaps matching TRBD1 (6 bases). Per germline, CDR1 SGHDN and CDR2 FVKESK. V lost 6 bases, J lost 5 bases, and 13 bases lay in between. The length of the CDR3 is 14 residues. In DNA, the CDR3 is TGTGCCAGCAGGGGGGACATTGCTACCGGGGAGCTGTTTTTT. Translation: CASRGDIATGELFF.

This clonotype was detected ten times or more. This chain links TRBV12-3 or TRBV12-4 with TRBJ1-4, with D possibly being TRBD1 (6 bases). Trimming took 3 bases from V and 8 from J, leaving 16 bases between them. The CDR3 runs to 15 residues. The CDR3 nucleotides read TGTGCCAGCAGTTTTTTATCACAGGGCGACGAAAAACTGTTTTTT. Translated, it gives CASSFLSQGDEKLFF.

The CDR3 nucleotides read TGTGCCAGCAGCGCTACCGTCCCTCCCGGCCTTCGCTACGAGCAGTACTTC. Protein: CASSATVPPGLRYEQYF. The V gene is TRBV7-2, the J gene TRBJ2-7, with D uncertain. CDR1 and CDR2 (germline): SGHTA, FQGNSA. This CDR3 has 17 amino acids. V was cut by 5 bases and J by 3 bases, with 23 bases left in between. The variable domain in full, completed from reference TRBV7-2 and TRBJ2-7, reads GAGVSQSPSNKVTEKGKDVELRCDPISGHTALYWYRQSLGQGLEFLIYFQGNSAPDKSGLPSDRFSAERTGGSVSTLTIQRTQQEDSAVYLCASSATVPPGLRYEQYFGPGTRLTVT.

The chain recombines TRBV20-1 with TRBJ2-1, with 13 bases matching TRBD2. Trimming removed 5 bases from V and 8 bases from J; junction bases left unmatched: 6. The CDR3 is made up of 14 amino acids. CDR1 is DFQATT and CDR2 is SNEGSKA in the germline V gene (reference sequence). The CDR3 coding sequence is TGCAGTGCTCGAGGGACTAGCGGGAATGATGAGCAGTTCTTC. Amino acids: CSARGTSGNDEQFF.

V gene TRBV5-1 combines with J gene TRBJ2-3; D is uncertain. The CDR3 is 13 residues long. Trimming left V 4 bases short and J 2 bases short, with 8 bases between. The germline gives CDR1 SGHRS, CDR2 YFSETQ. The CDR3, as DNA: TGCGCCAGCAGCCGACTGACCACAGATACGCAGTATTTT. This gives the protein CASSRLTTDTQYF. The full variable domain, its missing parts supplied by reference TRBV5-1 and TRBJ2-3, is KAGVTQTPRYLIKTRGQQVTLSCSPISGHRSVSWYQQTPGQGLQFLFEYFSETQRNKGNFPGRFSGRQFSNSRSEMNVSTLELGDSALYLCASSRLTTDTQYFGPGTRLTVL.

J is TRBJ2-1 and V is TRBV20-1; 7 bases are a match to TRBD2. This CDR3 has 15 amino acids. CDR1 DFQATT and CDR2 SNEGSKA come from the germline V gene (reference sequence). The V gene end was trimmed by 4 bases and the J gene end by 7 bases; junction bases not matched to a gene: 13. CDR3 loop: CSAMGGYEMLNEQFF. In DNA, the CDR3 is TGCAGTGCTATGGGAGGGTATGAAATGTTGAATGAGCAGTTCTTC.

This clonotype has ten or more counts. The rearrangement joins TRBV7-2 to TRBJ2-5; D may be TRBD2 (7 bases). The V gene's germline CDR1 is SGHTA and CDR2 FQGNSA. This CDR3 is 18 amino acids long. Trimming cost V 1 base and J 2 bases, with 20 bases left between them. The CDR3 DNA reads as TGTGCCAGCAGCTTAGGAGGAAAGAGGGGGGGCGGTCAAGAGACCCAGTACTTC. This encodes CASSLGGKRGGGQETQYF.